This T cell receptor (beta chain) is drawn from a study of T cell changes during pregnancy in multiple sclerosis. Sequencing used immunoSEQ multiplex PCR; TCRdb keeps in-frame clones, though not all of them. This repertoire shows about 28,000 clones, under 90% found once; its top ten account for under 9.5%. V was pared by 7 bases and J by 1 base, with 10 bases between. Germline CDR1 and CDR2: MNHEY and SVGAGI. This CDR3 has 13 residues. This chain connects TRBV6-5 to TRBJ1-1, with D unresolved. The TCR comes from a female donor with multiple sclerosis, enrolled in a pregnancy study. The sequences come from CD8+ T cells from peripheral blood mononuclear cells, collected after pregnancy. The CDR3 DNA is TGTGCCAGCAACCTGAGGTGGAACACTGAAGCTTTCTTT. This sequence encodes CASNLRWNTEAFF.